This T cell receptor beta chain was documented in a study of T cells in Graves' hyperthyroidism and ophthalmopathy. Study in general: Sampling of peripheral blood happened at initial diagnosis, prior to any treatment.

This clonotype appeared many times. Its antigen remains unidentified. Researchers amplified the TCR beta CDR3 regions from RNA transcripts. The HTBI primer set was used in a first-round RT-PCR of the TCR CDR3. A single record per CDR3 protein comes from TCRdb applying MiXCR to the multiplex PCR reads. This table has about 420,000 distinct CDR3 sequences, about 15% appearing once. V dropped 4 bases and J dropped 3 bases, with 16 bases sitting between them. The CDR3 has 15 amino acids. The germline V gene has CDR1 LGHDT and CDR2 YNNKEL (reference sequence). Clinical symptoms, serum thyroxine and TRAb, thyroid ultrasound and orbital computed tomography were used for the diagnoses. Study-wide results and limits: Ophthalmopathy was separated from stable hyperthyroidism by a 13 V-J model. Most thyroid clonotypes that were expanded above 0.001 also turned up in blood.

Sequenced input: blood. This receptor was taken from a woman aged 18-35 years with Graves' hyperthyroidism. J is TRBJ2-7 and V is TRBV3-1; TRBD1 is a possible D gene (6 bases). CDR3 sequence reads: CASSPTGHQYYEQYF. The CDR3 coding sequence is TGTGCCAGCAGCCCCACGGGACATCAGTACTACGAGCAGTACTTC.